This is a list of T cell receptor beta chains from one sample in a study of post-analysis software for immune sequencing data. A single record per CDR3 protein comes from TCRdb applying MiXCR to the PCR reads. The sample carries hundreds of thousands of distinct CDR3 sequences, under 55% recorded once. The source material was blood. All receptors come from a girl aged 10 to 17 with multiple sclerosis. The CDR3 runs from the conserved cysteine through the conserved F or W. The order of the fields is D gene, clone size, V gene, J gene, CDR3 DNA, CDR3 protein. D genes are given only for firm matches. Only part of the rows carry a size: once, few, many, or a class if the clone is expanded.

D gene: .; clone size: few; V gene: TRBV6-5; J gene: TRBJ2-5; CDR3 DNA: TGTGCCAGCAGTCGATTACAGGTGAACCAAGAGACCCAGTACTTC; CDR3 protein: CASSRLQVNQETQYF
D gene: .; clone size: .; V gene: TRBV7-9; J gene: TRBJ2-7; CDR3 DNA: TGTGCCAGCAGCTTAGTCGGGGGGCGACTGTCCTACGAGCAGTACTTC; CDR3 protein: CASSLVGGRLSYEQYF
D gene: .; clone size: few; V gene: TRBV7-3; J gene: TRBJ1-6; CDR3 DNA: TGTGCCAGCAGCTCATCAGGGAGTTCACCCCTCCACTTT; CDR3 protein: CASSSSGSSPLHF
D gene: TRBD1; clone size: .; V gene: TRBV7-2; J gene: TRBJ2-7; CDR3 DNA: TGTGCCAGCAGCGCCCTCCCGGGACAGAGCTCCTACGAGCAGTACTTC; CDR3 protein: CASSALPGQSSYEQYF
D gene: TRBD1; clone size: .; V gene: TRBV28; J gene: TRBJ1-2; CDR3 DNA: TGTGCCAGCTCTGATTCCGGGGACAGACTTCTCTATGGCTACACCTTC; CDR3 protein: CASSDSGDRLLYGYTF
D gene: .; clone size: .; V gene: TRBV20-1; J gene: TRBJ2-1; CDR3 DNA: TGCAGTGCTAGGGAGGGGGGAGGACCAACCCTTTTGTATGAGCAGTTCTTC; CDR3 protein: CSAREGGGPTLLYEQFF
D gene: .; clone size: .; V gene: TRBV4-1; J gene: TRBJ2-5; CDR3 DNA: TGCGCCAGCAGCAGAAGACAGAAAGAGACCCAGTACTTC; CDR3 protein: CASSRRQKETQYF
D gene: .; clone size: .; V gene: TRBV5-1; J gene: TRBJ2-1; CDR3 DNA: TGCGCCAGCAGCTTGGAACAGGTGGACTACGAGCAGTTCTTC; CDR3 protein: CASSLEQVDYEQFF
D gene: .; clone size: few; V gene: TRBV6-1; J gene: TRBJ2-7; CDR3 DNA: TGTGCCAGCAGTGTAGGGAATGTCCACGAGCAGTACTTC; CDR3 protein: CASSVGNVHEQYF
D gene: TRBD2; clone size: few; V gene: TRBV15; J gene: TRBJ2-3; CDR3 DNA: TGTGCCACCAGCGGGGGACTAGCGTCTAGCACAGATACGCAGTATTTT; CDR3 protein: CATSGGLASSTDTQYF
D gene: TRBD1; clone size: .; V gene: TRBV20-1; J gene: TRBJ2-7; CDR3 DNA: TGCAGTGCCAGGGACAGGTGGGCCTACGGGCAGTACTTC; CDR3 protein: CSARDRWAYGQYF
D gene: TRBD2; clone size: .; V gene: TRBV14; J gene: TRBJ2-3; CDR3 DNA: TGTGCCAGCAGCCAACTCCTAGCGGGATCAGATACGCAGTATTTT; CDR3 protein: CASSQLLAGSDTQYF
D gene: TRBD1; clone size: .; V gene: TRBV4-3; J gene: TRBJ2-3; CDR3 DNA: TGCGCCAGCAGCCAAGGGACAGGGGGGTTGTCGGTTACGCAGTATTTT; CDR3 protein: CASSQGTGGLSVTQYF
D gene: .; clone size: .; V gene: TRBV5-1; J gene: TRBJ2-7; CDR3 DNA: TGCGCCAGCAGCGTGGGACAAGCAAGGGGCTACGAGCAGTACTTC; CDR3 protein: CASSVGQARGYEQYF
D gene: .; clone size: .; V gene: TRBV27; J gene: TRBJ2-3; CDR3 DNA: TGTGCCAGCAGTTTTTCCTTGATCGGCGATACGCAGTATTTT; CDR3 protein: CASSFSLIGDTQYF
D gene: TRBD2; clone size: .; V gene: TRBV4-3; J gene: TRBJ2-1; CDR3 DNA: TGCGCCAGCAGCCAACAACCGGGACTAGCTCACAATGAGCAGTTCTTC; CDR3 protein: CASSQQPGLAHNEQFF
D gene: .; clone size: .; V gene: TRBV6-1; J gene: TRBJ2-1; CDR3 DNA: TGTGCCAGCAGTGAAGAACCTAGATCCAATGAGCAGTTCTTC; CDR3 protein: CASSEEPRSNEQFF
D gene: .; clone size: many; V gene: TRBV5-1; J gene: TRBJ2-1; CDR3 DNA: TGCGCCAGCAGCTTGACCAGCAATGAGCAGTTCTTC; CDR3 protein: CASSLTSNEQFF
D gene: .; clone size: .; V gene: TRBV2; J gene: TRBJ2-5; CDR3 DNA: TGTGCCAGCAAAGAGGCAGTAGGAGGACGGGAGACCCAGTACTTC; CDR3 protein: CASKEAVGGRETQYF
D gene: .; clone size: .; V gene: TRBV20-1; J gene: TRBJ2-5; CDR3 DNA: TGCAGTGCTAGAGGGCCCGGGGTTCAAGAGACCCAGTACTTC; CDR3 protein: CSARGPGVQETQYF
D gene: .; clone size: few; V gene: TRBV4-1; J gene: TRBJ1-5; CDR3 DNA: TGCGCCAACAGCCAAGATAGACAGATCAATCAGCCCCAGCATTTT; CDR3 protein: CANSQDRQINQPQHF
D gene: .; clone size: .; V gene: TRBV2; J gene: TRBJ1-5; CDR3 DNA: TGTGCCAACAGTGCCAGGGGTGGTAAGAATCAGCCCCAGCATTTT; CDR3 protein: CANSARGGKNQPQHF